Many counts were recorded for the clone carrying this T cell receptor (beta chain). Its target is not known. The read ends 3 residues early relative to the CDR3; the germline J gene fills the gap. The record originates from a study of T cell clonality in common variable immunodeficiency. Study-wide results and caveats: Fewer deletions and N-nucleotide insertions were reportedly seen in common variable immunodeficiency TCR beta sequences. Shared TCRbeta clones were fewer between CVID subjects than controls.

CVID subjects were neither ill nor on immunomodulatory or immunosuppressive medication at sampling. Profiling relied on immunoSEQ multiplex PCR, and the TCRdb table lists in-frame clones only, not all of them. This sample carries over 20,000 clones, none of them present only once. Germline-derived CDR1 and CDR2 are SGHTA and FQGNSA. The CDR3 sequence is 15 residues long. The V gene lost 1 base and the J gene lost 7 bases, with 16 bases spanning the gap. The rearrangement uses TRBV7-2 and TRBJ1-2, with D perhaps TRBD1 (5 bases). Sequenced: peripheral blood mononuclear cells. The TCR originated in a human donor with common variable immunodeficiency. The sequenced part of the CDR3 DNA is TGTGCCAGCAGCTTAGGGTATGGGCAGGGAGGTGGC. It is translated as CASSLGYGQGGG. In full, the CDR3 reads CASSLGYGQGGGYTF.